This TCR beta chain was sequenced in a study of cytomegalovirus exposure and HLA in healthy donors. Broader study findings: A later analysis linked a missense variant in DCLRE1C to the trimming of TCR beta V and J genes. According to the study, 150 to 200 TCR beta chains were cytomegalovirus-associated. When presence/absence was analysed, sequencing depth was taken to be roughly uniform across donors.

Donors were nominally healthy when sampled, though unrecorded immune exposures were likely. The germline V gene has CDR1 SEHNR and CDR2 FQNEAQ (reference sequence). The CDR3 runs to 13 residues. Regarding this clone: Its antigen is not known. The junction departs from germline at one end; a sequencing error may be responsible.

PCR used 60 Vbeta primers and 13 Jbeta primers. Assay: immunoSEQ multiplex PCR; the TCRdb copy retains only in-frame clones and omits some. The repertoire includes 150,000 to 200,000 clones, around four fifths of them detected once, and about 1.3% sits in the top ten. The sample consisted of PBMCs. The rearrangement joins TRBV7-9 to TRBJ2-6, with unresolved D. The TCR originated in a woman in her twenties or thirties in good health and CMV-seronegative. The CDR3 region is CSSSLYGANVLTF. The CDR3 DNA follows: TGTTCCAGCAGCTTATATGGGGCCAACGTCCTGACTTTC.